One sample yielded the 5 T cell receptor beta chains listed below, sequenced in a study of graft-versus-host responses after intestinal transplantation. Assay: immunoSEQ multiplex PCR; the TCRdb copy retains only in-frame clones and omits some. The sample yields fewer than 120,000 clones, about 94% seen once. These receptors lack a known antigen. The sequences come from unstimulated CD8+ T cells sorted from spleen or lymph node cells, collected before intestinal transplant. Receptors originate from a human donor who received an intestinal transplant.

The gene calls are TRBV7-9 and TRBJ1-2; 9 nucleotides match TRBD1. CDR3 length: 17 amino acids. V dropped 4 bases and J dropped 5; count of bases not matched to a gene: 14. Germline CDR1 and CDR2: SEHNR and FQNEAQ (reference sequence). The chain's CDR3 is CASSSYLSGQGQYGYTF. The CDR3 bases are TGTGCCAGCAGCTCCTACCTCTCTGGACAGGGGCAATATGGCTACACCTTC.

The chain uses TRBV19 and TRBJ2-7; D is perhaps TRBD2 (6 bases). CDR1 and CDR2 from the germline V gene are LNHDA and SQIVND (reference sequence). The CDR3 contains 12 residues. V was cut by 4 bases and J by 2 bases, with 6 bases left in between. The CDR3 nucleotides read TGTGCCAGTAGTAGCGGGGCCTACGAGCAGTACTTC. It specifies CASSSGAYEQYF.

Only one count was recorded for this clone. The chain uses TRBV11-2 and TRBJ2-1; 9 bases line up with TRBD2. The trim removed 0 bases at V and 10 bases at J, leaving 7 bases unmatched. Germline V gene lookup returns CDR1 SGHAT and CDR2 FQNNGV. The CDR3 consists of 15 residues. CDR3 bases: TGTGCCAGCAGCTTAGAGCCGGGACTAGCTAACGAGCAGTTCTTC. This encodes CASSLEPGLANEQFF.

The chain employs TRBV4-1 and TRBJ2-7, with TRBD1 identical over 7 bases. From germline, CDR1 is MGHRA and CDR2 YSYEKL. The trim removed 5 bases at V and 0 bases at J, leaving 4 bases unmatched. This CDR3 contains 14 residues. The CDR3 DNA follows: TGCGCCAGCAGCTTCCGGGACAGCTCCTACGAGCAGTACTTC. Translated: CASSFRDSSYEQYF.

The chain carries TRBV15 and TRBJ1-1; D remains ambiguous. This CDR3 is built from 13 residues. Germline V gene data show CDR1 as LNHNV and CDR2 as YYDKDF (reference sequence). Trimming pared 9 bases from V and 7 bases from J, leaving 18 bases between. The CDR3 DNA follows: TGTGCCACAACCGGCCCCGGGATAGGTGAAGCTTTCTTT. Translating gives CATTGPGIGEAFF.